There are many counts of the clone carrying this T cell receptor (beta chain). What it binds is unknown. Other nucleotide sequences from this sample produce the same CDR3. Expressed TCRB transcripts were sequenced, since all the RNA that had been isolated was reverse transcribed. Some clones are missing from TCRdb's copy, which holds only in-frame ones; the method was immunoSEQ multiplex PCR. The table records roughly 160,000 clones, about 7.9% of them present only once. Germline CDR1 reads LNHNV; CDR2 reads YYDKDF (reference sequence). CDR3 size: 12 residues. The V gene lost 0 bases and the J gene lost 5 bases, with 3 bases spanning the gap. These data belong to a study of beta chain features in type 1 diabetes. For the study at large: The number of sorted cells examined across all samples was some 98,000,000. The study's findings and limits: Shortening of TCRB CDR3s, moderate but significant, appeared in all four CD4+ subsets of Type 1 diabetes patients. The cDNA sequencing approach could over-represent high-TCR-expressing cells.

The receptor was isolated from a man aged 18 to 30 with type 1 diabetes. The sample consisted of central memory CD4+ T cells from blood. This chain links TRBV15 with TRBJ2-3; D is unresolved. CDR3 in amino acids: CATSRDQDTQYF. The CDR3 region has the DNA TGTGCCACCAGCAGAGATCAAGATACGCAGTATTTT.